This T cell receptor (beta chain) was observed in a study of T cell responses to AZD1222 COVID-19 vaccine. Overall study results and limits: CD4 TCRs linked to vaccination spanned spike, dominating at 160-218 and 743-854. Most donors were white British and more were female, and clonal diversity was possibly underestimated. Just 5 or 6 AZD1222 recipients tested seropositive at baseline.

Profiling relied on immunoSEQ multiplex PCR, and the TCRdb table lists in-frame clones only, not all of them. The sample holds just over 60,000 clones, 65% to 80% seen once. Germline V gives CDR1 MDHEN, CDR2 SYDVKM. Trimming removed 1 base at V and 2 bases at J, with 6 bases between. This CDR3 is built from 14 residues. This clone was seen only once. What it binds is unknown. Sequences were derived from peripheral blood, sampled on day 0 of AZD1222 vaccination. The source is an adult in good health. The rearrangement joins TRBV28 to TRBJ2-1; D gene unclear. CDR3 nucleotides: TGTGCCAGCAGTTTATTGCGGCCCTACAATGAGCAGTTCTTC. Protein sequence: CASSLLRPYNEQFF.